These 28 T cell receptor beta chains came from one sample sequenced in a study of T cell repertoires in cytomegalovirus infection. TCRdb called the reads again in MiXCR, with one record for every CDR3 protein. The sample includes approximately 1,000,000 distinct CDR3 sequences, around 30% seen only once; the top ten take over 12%. These receptors lack a known antigen. The material was cultured CD8+ T cells from PBMCs, obtained from culture after CMV antigen stimulation. The receptor source for this set is a human donor in good health (CMV status not recorded). Some clones in this sample may be carry-over from other donors' samples.

The CDR3 DNA sequence: TGCGCCAGCAGCCAAGTAGGAAACAGTAACTATGGCTACACCTTC. Protein: CASSQVGNSNYGYTF. V gene TRBV4-1 combines with J gene TRBJ1-2; D not resolved. V was clipped by 1 base and J by 1 base, with 10 bases between them. CDR3 size: 15 residues. From germline, CDR1 is MGHRA and CDR2 YSYEKL.

This chain links TRBV27 with TRBJ1-5; D may be TRBD1 (6 bases). Germline loops: CDR1 MNHEY, CDR2 SMNVEV (reference sequence). The CDR3 is made up of 13 amino acids. Trimming took off 8 bases at V and 3 bases at J, with 11 bases between the two ends. The CDR3 DNA sequence: TGTGCCAGCGGCTCAGGGGTCAATCAGCCCCAGCATTTT. Its translation is CASGSGVNQPQHF.

The chain combines TRBV7-6 with TRBJ2-3; perhaps TRBD2 as D (6 bases). Germline-derived CDR1 and CDR2 are SGHVS and FNYEAQ. This CDR3 has 15 residues. The germline V and J ends were trimmed by 4 bases and 4 bases, with 15 bases remaining between them. The CDR3 here is CASSSMAGNADTQYF. The CDR3 DNA is TGTGCCAGCAGCTCAATGGCGGGGAACGCAGATACGCAGTATTTT.

J is TRBJ2-3 and V is TRBV7-6; 9 bases match TRBD1. There are 15 residues in the CDR3. Germline CDR1 SGHVS, CDR2 FNYEAQ. The ends lost 4 bases at V and 4 bases at J; junction bases unmatched: 6. CDR3 residues: CASSSRDREADTQYF. The CDR3 DNA reads as TGTGCCAGCAGCTCCCGGGACAGGGAAGCAGATACGCAGTATTTT.

The table lists this clonotype with a few counts. The chain links TRBV7-9 to TRBJ2-7; 8 positions match TRBD1. The V gene's germline CDR1 is SEHNR and CDR2 FQNEAQ (reference sequence). The CDR3 sequence is 14 residues long. Trimming took 3 bases from V and 2 from J; bases not matched to a gene: 3. The CDR3 DNA is TGTGCCAGCAGCTTCGACAGGGGTCCCTACGAGCAGTACTTC. Protein product: CASSFDRGPYEQYF.

The CDR3 is CASSSSRGSGNTIYF. The CDR3 coding sequence is TGTGCCAGCAGCAGCTCCAGGGGATCTGGAAACACCATATATTTT. The V and J genes are TRBV7-4 and TRBJ1-3; D is perhaps TRBD1 (6 bases). The CDR3 runs 15 residues. The V end was cut by 5 bases, the J end by 1 base, with 12 bases between. CDR1 is SGHVT, CDR2 SQSDAQ, per germline. The complete variable domain, with remaining parts taken from reference TRBV7-4 and TRBJ1-3, reads GAGVSQSPRYKVAKRGRDVALRCDSISGHVTLYWYRQTLGQGSEVLTYSQSDAQRDKSGRPSGRFSAERPERSVSTLKIQRTEQGDSAVYLCASSSSRGSGNTIYFGEGSWLTVV.

The chain employs TRBV28 and TRBJ2-7; D gene ambiguous. This CDR3 has 14 residues. V was pared by 2 bases and J by 2 bases, with 10 bases between. CDR1 MDHEN and CDR2 SYDVKM come from the germline V gene. The CDR3 DNA is TGTGCCAGCAGTTTAGTATCCATACCCTACGAGCAGTACGTC. Translated, it gives CASSLVSIPYEQYV.

This clonotype appeared a few times. This sequence joins TRBV19 and TRBJ2-1, with D possibly TRBD2 on 5 matching bases. Trimming shortened V by 1 base and J by 5 bases, and 18 bases separated the two germline ends. Germline V gene sequence: CDR1 LNHDA, CDR2 SQIVND (reference sequence). The CDR3 spans 17 residues. The CDR3 DNA reads TGTGCCAGTAGTATAGGTCCTCAGAGGGCCTCAAACAATGAGCAGTTCTTC. Its protein is CASSIGPQRASNNEQFF.

The chain is built from TRBV5-5 and TRBJ2-2; D unclear. The V end was cut by 5 bases, the J end by 3 bases, with 8 bases between. The CDR3 has 13 amino acids. Germline CDR1 and CDR2: SGHKS and YYEKEE (reference sequence). The CDR3 sequence is CASSRTDTGELFF. The CDR3, as DNA: TGTGCCAGCAGTCGCACTGACACCGGGGAGCTGTTTTTT.

This clonotype has a count of ten or more. The chain links TRBV7-2 to TRBJ2-2; weak D call: TRBD1 (5 bases). The V end was cut by 5 bases, the J end by 2 bases, with 12 bases between. The CDR3 loop spans 15 amino acids. Germline-derived CDR1 and CDR2 are SGHTA and FQGNSA. The CDR3 nucleotides are TGTGCCAGCAGCAAGGGGTTTCCAAACACCGGGGAGCTGTTTTTT. This sequence encodes CASSKGFPNTGELFF. Full variable domain (rest looked up from reference TRBV7-2 and TRBJ2-2): GAGVSQSPSNKVTEKGKDVELRCDPISGHTALYWYRQSLGQGLEFLIYFQGNSAPDKSGLPSDRFSAERTGGSVSTLTIQRTQQEDSAVYLCASSKGFPNTGELFFGEGSRLTVL.

This clonotype was seen repeatedly, ten times or more. The chain combines TRBV7-2 with TRBJ2-4; D gene unclear. Per the germline V gene, CDR1 is SGHTA and CDR2 is FQGNSA. V was cut by 5 bases and J by 3 bases, with 8 bases left in between. There are 13 residues in the CDR3. CDR3 nucleotides: TGTGCCAGCAGCCCAGAGGTCAAAAACATTCAGTACTTC. This encodes CASSPEVKNIQYF.

The chain uses TRBV15 and TRBJ1-6; D not certain. V lost 3 bases to trimming and J lost 5 bases, with 20 bases between them. CDR3 length: 18 amino acids. Germline CDR1 and CDR2: LNHNV and YYDKDF (reference sequence). The CDR3 DNA sequence: TGTGCCACCAGCAGCACACGGTTCGCGACATCAAATAATTCACCCCTCCACTTT. Translating it yields CATSSTRFATSNNSPLHF.

V is TRBV19 and J is TRBJ2-1; D is tentatively TRBD1 or TRBD2 (5 bases each). This CDR3 comprises 14 residues. Per the germline V gene, CDR1 is LNHDA and CDR2 is SQIVND (reference sequence). V dropped 5 bases and J dropped 9 bases, with 17 bases sitting between them. Here the CDR3 DNA reads TGTGCCAGTAGTGAGAGGGACCTCCGGAGTGAGCAGTTCTTC. It yields the protein CASSERDLRSEQFF.

The chain recombines TRBV6-5 with TRBJ2-6, with TRBD2 identical over 11 bases. The CDR3 covers 17 residues. Germline V gives CDR1 MNHEY, CDR2 SVGAGI. V lost 10 bases and J lost 0; bases outside the gene matches: 8. DNA for the CDR3: TGTGCCAACTCCCCTGGACTAGCGGGCTCTGGGGCCAACGTCCTGACTTTC. Amino acids: CANSPGLAGSGANVLTF.

Concerning this clonotype: One end of the junction fails to match germline, which may point to a read error. V is TRBV4-1 and J is TRBJ2-5; 12 bases map to TRBD2. This CDR3 has 17 amino acids. The germline V gene encodes CDR1 MGHRA and CDR2 YSYEKL. The CDR3 sequence is CTSSPWTSGTYQETQYF. In DNA form, the CDR3 reads TGCACCAGCAGCCCCTGGACTAGCGGGACGTACCAAGAGACCCAGTACTTC.

The chain uses TRBV29-1 and TRBJ2-3; 10 positions match TRBD1. Germline V lookup: CDR1 SQVTM, CDR2 ANQGSEA. The V segment lost 4 bases and the J segment 5 bases; nucleotides outside the gene matches: 9. CDR3 length: 15 residues. The CDR3 sequence: CSVAPTGGYGDTQYF. DNA of the CDR3: TGCAGCGTTGCCCCGACAGGGGGCTACGGAGATACGCAGTATTTT.

This chain connects TRBV12-5 to TRBJ1-2; 8 positions agree with TRBD1. CDR1 and CDR2 (germline): LGHNT, FRNRAP. The CDR3 extends over 15 amino acids. The junction had 11 bases not matched to a gene; V was cut back by 8 bases and J by 3 bases. CDR3 bases: TGTGCTAGTAGAAAGACAGGGGAGTTTGACTATGGCTACACCTTC. Translation: CASRKTGEFDYGYTF.

In this sample, this clonotype turned up a few times. The chain combines TRBV19 with TRBJ2-3; tentative D call: TRBD1 (6 bases). V was clipped by 7 bases and J by 7 bases, with 12 bases between them. CDR3 size: 12 residues. Per germline, CDR1 LNHDA and CDR2 SQIVND (reference sequence). This chain's CDR3 is CASITGINTQYF. CDR3 bases: TGTGCCAGTATAACAGGGATAAATACGCAGTATTTT.

This clonotype was detected a few times. This chain links TRBV25-1 with TRBJ1-5; 8 bases fit TRBD1. This CDR3 contains 18 residues. CDR1 and CDR2 from the germline V gene are MGHDK and SYGVNS. The V gene end was trimmed by 1 base and the J gene end by 3 bases; junction bases not matched to a gene: 11. The CDR3 sequence: CASSEWVPGTGPNQPQHF. As DNA, the CDR3 is TGTGCCAGCAGTGAATGGGTTCCCGGGACAGGACCCAATCAGCCCCAGCATTTT.

V usage is TRBV15 and J usage is TRBJ2-7; possibly TRBD1 for D (5 bases). V was shortened by 0 bases and J by 4 bases, with 13 bases between the two germline ends. The CDR3 runs 15 residues. Per germline, CDR1 LNHNV and CDR2 YYDKDF (reference sequence). The CDR3 nucleotides read TGTGCCACCAGCAGAGATCGGCAGGGTTTGTACGAGCAGTACGTC. Residues: CATSRDRQGLYEQYV.

A word on this clonotype: Its ends do not fully match the called genes, so a read error is possible. The chain employs TRBV15 and TRBJ1-5; no definite D call. Germline V gene data show CDR1 as LNHNV and CDR2 as YYDKDF (reference sequence). CDR3 length: 15 residues. The CDR3 nucleotides read TGTGCCACCAGCAGAGATCGAAATAGCAATCAGCCCCAGCGTTTT. Amino acids: CATSRDRNSNQPQRF.

This chain uses TRBV2 with TRBJ2-1, with D possibly matching TRBD2 (7 bases). The CDR3 runs to 16 residues. The germline V and J ends were trimmed by 7 bases and 3 bases, with 19 bases remaining between them. Germline V gene sequence: CDR1 SNHLY, CDR2 FYNNEI. CDR3 DNA: TGTGCCAGCATTCCTGAGGGGGGGGGGAACTACAATGAGCAGTTCTTC. This gives the protein CASIPEGGGNYNEQFF. Filled out from reference TRBV2 and TRBJ2-1, the complete variable domain reads EPEVTQTPSHQVTQMGQEVILRCVPISNHLYFYWYRQILGQKVEFLVSFYNNEISEKSEIFDDQFSVERPDGSNFTLKIRSTKLEDSAMYFCASIPEGGGNYNEQFFGPGTRLTVL.

This clonotype was counted a few times. The chain recombines TRBV19 with TRBJ1-5, with D perhaps matching TRBD1 (5 bases). V dropped 7 bases and J dropped 6 bases, with 19 bases sitting between them. The CDR3 consists of 15 residues. Germline V gene data show CDR1 as LNHDA and CDR2 as SQIVND (reference sequence). The CDR3 DNA is TGTGCCAGTACTTATAGTAGGGGCTCGGCTCAGCCCCAGCATTTT. This gives the protein CASTYSRGSAQPQHF.

The sample holds many counts of this clonotype. This rearrangement joins TRBV6-1 to TRBJ2-2; the D gene is possibly TRBD2 (6 bases). The CDR3 consists of 14 residues. The V end lost 7 bases, the J end lost 4 bases, and 13 bases lay between the germline ends. The germline V gene encodes CDR1 MNHNS and CDR2 SASEGT. In DNA, the CDR3 is TGTGCCAGCAACCTACTAGCCGGCACCGGGGAGCTGTTTTTT. Its protein product is CASNLLAGTGELFF.

The chain uses TRBV6-5 and TRBJ1-2, with TRBD1 as a possible D gene (5 bases). The CDR3 has 15 residues. The V gene's germline CDR1 is MNHEY and CDR2 SVGAGI. Trimming cost V 7 bases and J 2 bases, with 17 bases left between them. In nucleotides, the CDR3 is TGTGCCAGCATGGGATTGGGGGGGACCAACTATGGCTACACCTTC. Its translation is CASMGLGGTNYGYTF.

There are a few counts of this clonotype. The chain has TRBV18 and TRBJ2-1, with D possibly being TRBD1 (6 bases). The V end was cut by 2 bases, the J end by 7 bases, with 12 bases between. CDR1 is KGHSH, CDR2 LQKENI, per germline. This CDR3 comprises 14 residues. Here the CDR3 reads CASSPGQFGNEQFF. DNA for the CDR3: TGTGCCAGCTCACCAGGACAGTTCGGGAATGAGCAGTTCTTC.

This clonotype turned up a few times. The chain joins TRBV7-2 to TRBJ1-2, with D possibly matching TRBD1 (5 bases). The CDR3 is 12 amino acids. Germline values: CDR1 SGHTA, CDR2 FQGNSA. The ends were cut back, 5 bases at V and 8 bases at J, with 12 bases in the middle. DNA for the CDR3: TGTGCCAGCAGCCCGGGGCAGTGGGGCTACACCTTC. It codes for CASSPGQWGYTF. Drawing the rest from reference TRBV7-2 and TRBJ1-2, the complete variable domain is GAGVSQSPSNKVTEKGKDVELRCDPISGHTALYWYRQSLGQGLEFLIYFQGNSAPDKSGLPSDRFSAERTGGSVSTLTIQRTQQEDSAVYLCASSPGQWGYTFGSGTRLTVV.

This chain links TRBV10-2 with TRBJ2-1; D is possibly TRBD1 (6 bases). This CDR3 has 13 amino acids. In germline, CDR1 is WSHSY, CDR2 SAAADI. V lost 4 bases to trimming and J lost 6 bases, with 10 bases between them. The CDR3 region is CASSGTVLNEQFF. CDR3 coding DNA: TGCGCCAGCAGTGGGACAGTACTCAATGAGCAGTTCTTC.